This T cell receptor (beta chain) was documented in a study of T cell clones after liver transplantation. The table came from immunoSEQ multiplex PCR; TCRdb's copy has only in-frame clones and leaves some out. Seen here are around 110,000 clones, less than 95% observed once, and the top ten hold about 0.8%. Trimming removed 4 bases from V and 5 bases from J; junction bases left unmatched: 5. Germline loops: CDR1 SGHVS, CDR2 FQNEAQ. The CDR3 is made up of 16 amino acids. Sample: CD4+ T cells from blood, taken 12 months after liver transplant. The sequence derives from a human patient who received a liver transplant. T cells may partly derive from the graft donor. The chain employs TRBV7-8 and TRBJ2-3; 14 bases are a match to TRBD2. This CDR3 is CASSSGLAGAVDTQYF. CDR3 nucleotides: TGTGCCAGCAGCTCGGGACTAGCGGGAGCTGTAGATACGCAGTATTTT.